These 12 T cell receptor beta chains originate from one sample sequenced in a study of blood T cell repertoires in COVID-19. The protocol was immunoSEQ multiplex PCR, while the TCRdb copy is restricted to in-frame clones and leaves out a portion. Of 250,000 to 400,000 clones listed, about nine tenths are singletons. Sequenced material: peripheral blood. These receptors all come from a man aged 45 to 65 with active or convalescent COVID-19.

The genes are TRBV7-3 and TRBJ1-6; D is perhaps TRBD1 (5 bases). Trimming removed 2 bases from V and 6 bases from J, with 11 bases in between. Germline CDR1 and CDR2: SGHTA and FQGTGA. The CDR3 runs to 15 residues. Here the CDR3 DNA reads TGTGCCAGCAGCTTACAGGGTGGCCTTAATTCACCCCTCCACTTT. It specifies CASSLQGGLNSPLHF.

The chain combines TRBV5-1 with TRBJ2-3; 7 positions match TRBD2. Germline values: CDR1 SGHRS, CDR2 YFSETQ. The CDR3 runs to 15 residues. Trimming at V came to 4 bases and at J to 0 bases, leaving 5 bases not matched to a gene. The CDR3 region has the DNA TGCGCCAGCAGCGTTTTAGCGGGCAGCACAGATACGCAGTATTTT. Protein product: CASSVLAGSTDTQYF.

The chain couples TRBV19 to TRBJ1-2; D might be TRBD1 (5 bases). The CDR3 is 12 residues long. Germline V CDR1 and CDR2: LNHDA, SQIVND (reference sequence). Trimming pared 5 bases from V and 3 bases from J, leaving 7 bases between. The CDR3 sequence is CASSGTDYGYTF. The CDR3 nucleotides are TGTGCCAGTAGTGGGACTGACTATGGCTACACCTTC.

This clone was observed a single time. The rearrangement joins TRBV28 to TRBJ2-2; 8 nucleotides align to TRBD2. Germline assignment: CDR1 MDHEN and CDR2 SYDVKM. The CDR3 has 15 amino acids. Trimming at V came to 7 bases and at J to 6 bases, leaving 10 bases not matched to a gene. Here the CDR3 DNA reads TGTGCCAGCACCCAAAGCGGGAGACTCGCCGGGGAGCTGTTTTTT. It codes for CASTQSGRLAGELFF.

This clone came up a few times. The gene calls are TRBV11-2 and TRBJ1-2; D is undetermined. CDR3 length equals 18 residues. V was cut by 6 bases and J by 4 bases, with 27 bases left in between. CDR1 is SGHAT, CDR2 FQNNGV, per germline. The CDR3 DNA follows: TGTGCCAGCAGTCTAGTCGCGAGGTCGCCTTCTTTGGTCTATGGCTACACCTTC. Translating it yields CASSLVARSPSLVYGYTF.

This chain uses TRBV27 with TRBJ2-1; TRBD2 matches 11 bases. The trim removed 8 bases at V and 6 bases at J, leaving 6 bases unmatched. The CDR3 loop spans 14 amino acids. Germline assignment: CDR1 MNHEY and CDR2 SMNVEV (reference sequence). The CDR3 DNA is TGTGCCAGCCGATATAGCGGGAGGGCCAATGAGCAGTTCTTC. It is translated as CASRYSGRANEQFF.

The sample holds many counts of this clone. The J gene is TRBJ1-2, the V gene TRBV2; 8 nucleotides match TRBD1. Germline CDR1 SNHLY, CDR2 FYNNEI. V lost 0 bases, J lost 7 bases, and 7 bases stayed unmatched. CDR3 length equals 15 residues. The CDR3 reads CASSEAGQGQSGYTF. The DNA of the CDR3 is TGTGCCAGCAGTGAAGCAGGACAGGGCCAGAGTGGCTACACCTTC.

V and J are TRBV5-4 and TRBJ2-2, with 8 bases identical to TRBD2. CDR1 is SGHNT, CDR2 YYREEE, per germline (reference sequence). The CDR3 runs 18 residues. Trimming took 0 bases from V and 0 from J; bases not matched to a gene: 7. CDR3 DNA: TGTGCCAGCAGCTTGGGACTAGCGATGAACGCGAACACCGGGGAGCTGTTTTTT. This gives the protein CASSLGLAMNANTGELFF.

The chain has TRBV27 and TRBJ1-1; D call uncertain. CDR1 is MNHEY and CDR2 is SMNVEV in the germline V gene (reference sequence). The CDR3 contains 14 residues. Trimming left V 6 bases short and J 3 bases short, with 14 bases between. The DNA of the CDR3 is TGTGCCAGCAGAGCCACACCGGGATACACTGAAGCTTTCTTT. It yields the protein CASRATPGYTEAFF.

The chain recombines TRBV9 with TRBJ2-7; D gene ambiguous. The CDR3 runs to 14 residues. From germline, CDR1 is SGDLS and CDR2 YYNGEE. V lost 4 bases, J lost 0 bases, and 11 bases lay in between. The DNA for the CDR3 is TGTGCCAGCAGCCCCCGTCTAAGCTCCTACGAGCAGTACTTC. This sequence encodes CASSPRLSSYEQYF.

The rearrangement links TRBV19 to TRBJ2-7; 10 bases fit TRBD1. The germline V gene has CDR1 LNHDA and CDR2 SQIVND (reference sequence). The CDR3 has 15 residues. Trimming removed 3 bases from V and 5 bases from J; junction bases left unmatched: 7. In DNA, the CDR3 is TGTGCCAGTAGTATTCCGGGACAGGGGCTCGACGAGCAGTACTTC. Protein product: CASSIPGQGLDEQYF. Supplemented by reference TRBV19 and TRBJ2-7, the full variable domain reads DGGITQSPKYLFRKEGQNVTLSCEQNLNHDAMYWYRQDPGQGLRLIYYSQIVNDFQKGDIAEGYSVSREKKESFPLTVTSAQKNPTAFYLCASSIPGQGLDEQYFGPGTRLTVT.

This sequence joins TRBV19 and TRBJ1-4; 7 bases fit TRBD1. The CDR3 has 14 residues. Trimming removed 4 bases from V and 1 base from J; junction bases left unmatched: 0. Per germline, CDR1 LNHDA and CDR2 SQIVND (reference sequence). The CDR3 nucleotides are TGTGCCAGTAGTAACAGGGGAACTAATGAAAAACTGTTTTTT. Protein sequence: CASSNRGTNEKLFF.